The T cell receptor beta chain under discussion was sequenced for a study of cytomegalovirus exposure and HLA in healthy donors. Primers: 60 Vbeta forward and 13 Jbeta reverse. Here immunoSEQ multiplex PCR was the method, and the copy in TCRdb shows in-frame clones only, minus some. The table has about 170,000 clones, over 60% seen once; the top ten hold about 2.3%. Trimming at V came to 2 bases and at J to 4 bases, leaving 9 bases not matched to a gene. The CDR3 loop spans 16 amino acids. Germline V gene sequence: CDR1 SGHDT, CDR2 YYEEEE. Sequenced: PBMCs. The gene calls are TRBV5-6 and TRBJ2-5; 9 bases fit TRBD1. The TCR originated in a woman aged 50 to 65 in good health and CMV-seronegative. The DNA for the CDR3 is TGTGCCAGCAGCTTATACCGGGACAGGGATGGAGAGACCCAGTACTTC. Translating gives CASSLYRDRDGETQYF.